This T cell receptor beta chain was sequenced in a study of T cell repertoires in cytomegalovirus infection. TCRdb processed the reads anew with MiXCR; each CDR3 protein has one entry. The data show some 220,000 distinct CDR3 sequences, roughly 6.5% seen once. This clonotype showed up many times. What it binds is unknown. Study-level points and caveats: The cumulative frequency of public TCR beta families distinguished individuals who carried CMV together with the relevant HLA.

The CDR3 contains 15 residues. Germline lookup yields CDR1 SEHNR and CDR2 FQNEAQ (reference sequence). Trimming took 5 bases from V and 7 from J, leaving 20 bases between them. This TCR was recovered from a human donor in good health (CMV status not recorded). Some clones in this sample may be carry-over from other donors' samples. The sample consisted of PBMCs. The rearrangement joins TRBV7-9 to TRBJ1-2, with a possible D match to TRBD1 (5 bases). This CDR3 is CASSQSGPGHRGYTF. CDR3 nucleotide sequence: TGTGCCAGCAGCCAGTCGGGGCCAGGGCACCGTGGCTACACCTTC.